The 12 T cell receptor beta chains listed next were all sequenced from one sample in a study of T cells in Graves' hyperthyroidism and ophthalmopathy. Regions amplified from RNA transcripts were the TCR beta CDR3 regions. The HTBI primer set drove a first-round RT-PCR of the TCR CDR3. TCRdb itself ran the multiplex PCR reads through MiXCR, one entry per CDR3 protein. The data show about 560,000 distinct CDR3 sequences, approximately 16% seen once. Specimen: blood. These receptors originate from a woman aged 18-29 years with Graves' hyperthyroidism.

This clonotype was found many times. This chain links TRBV12-3 or TRBV12-4 with TRBJ1-1; D gene unclear. The CDR3 has 13 amino acids. Trimming shortened V by 3 bases and J by 1 base, and 6 bases separated the two germline ends. The CDR3 is CASSLKQNTEAFF. CDR3 coding DNA: TGTGCCAGCAGTTTGAAGCAGAACACTGAAGCTTTCTTT.

The V gene is TRBV19, the J gene TRBJ1-2; tentatively, D is TRBD1 (5 bases). This CDR3 is built from 16 residues. Germline CDR1 reads LNHDA; CDR2 reads SQIVND (reference sequence). V was trimmed by 0 bases and J by 12 bases, leaving 23 bases between them. This CDR3 reads CASSIDSTGPIMGDTF. CDR3 in DNA: TGTGCCAGTAGTATAGATTCTACAGGTCCGATAATGGGAGACACCTTC.

This clonotype was detected a few times. The chain combines TRBV9 with TRBJ1-2; D remains unclear. The CDR3 contains 14 residues. Germline V gene data show CDR1 as SGDLS and CDR2 as YYNGEE. V lost 0 bases and J lost 5, with 11 bases in between. CDR3 loop: CASSVGSESYGYTF. CDR3 bases: TGTGCCAGCAGCGTAGGTTCCGAATCTTATGGCTACACCTTC.

The chain has TRBV19 and TRBJ1-2; D unclear. CDR1 and CDR2 (germline): LNHDA, SQIVND (reference sequence). Trimming left V 6 bases short and J 8 bases short, with 19 bases between. CDR3 length: 14 amino acids. This chain's CDR3 is CASRGISNRLGYTF. CDR3 nucleotide sequence: TGTGCCAGTAGAGGTATATCGAATCGACTGGGCTACACCTTC.

This clonotype has a handful of counts. The genes are TRBV7-9 and TRBJ1-1; 7 bases line up with TRBD1. V was clipped by 6 bases and J by 11 bases; unmatched bases: 12. From germline, CDR1 is SEHNR and CDR2 FQNEAQ (reference sequence). There are 13 residues in the CDR3. CDR3 DNA sequence: TGTGCCAGCAGTCCCAGCGAGGGGGCAGGTGCTTTCTTT. Protein sequence: CASSPSEGAGAFF.

The chain carries TRBV7-2 and TRBJ2-7; D is unclear. The germline V gene encodes CDR1 SGHTA and CDR2 FQGNSA. Trimming removed 1 base from V and 7 bases from J, with 11 bases in between. CDR3 length: 13 residues. The CDR3 region is CASSLDPISEQYF. In DNA, the CDR3 is TGTGCCAGCAGCTTAGATCCAATCTCGGAGCAGTACTTC.

CDR3 sequence (DNA): TGTGCCAGCAGTATCAGGACGTGGGGGAGCAATCAGCCCCAGCATTTT. Protein: CASSIRTWGSNQPQHF. V and J are TRBV28 and TRBJ1-5; D perhaps matches TRBD1 (5 bases). From germline, CDR1 is MDHEN and CDR2 SYDVKM. Trimming took off 5 bases at V and 1 base at J, with 15 bases between the two ends. The CDR3 runs 16 residues.

The chain combines TRBV18 with TRBJ2-1; 7 bases match TRBD1. Germline CDR1 is KGHSH and CDR2 is LQKENI. The CDR3 length is 14 residues. With V trimmed by 5 bases and J by 3 bases, 4 bases remained unmatched. The CDR3 nucleotides are TGTGCCAGCTCAATCAGGGGGAACTACAATGAGCAGTTCTTC. Its protein is CASSIRGNYNEQFF.

This clonotype was detected ten times or more. The chain uses TRBV27 and TRBJ2-5; TRBD1 or TRBD2 may be the D gene (5 bases each). Germline V gene sequence: CDR1 MNHEY, CDR2 SMNVEV (reference sequence). This CDR3 is 16 amino acids long. V shed 6 bases and J shed 3 bases, with 20 bases lying between them. CDR3 amino acids: CASRPGPRYGEETQYF. The CDR3 DNA is TGTGCCAGCAGACCGGGACCGCGGTATGGGGAAGAGACCCAGTACTTC.

This clonotype was seen more than once but under ten times. V usage is TRBV6-2 or TRBV6-3 and J usage is TRBJ2-5; D might be TRBD1 or TRBD2, each matching 5 bases. Trimming stripped 6 bases from V and 5 bases from J, with 16 bases between. This CDR3 region has 14 residues. The germline gives CDR1 MNHEY, CDR2 SVGEGT. The DNA for the CDR3 is TGTGCCAGCAGGCGACGAGGGGTTTGGGAGACCCAGTACTTC. It is translated as CASRRRGVWETQYF.

The chain recombines TRBV5-1 with TRBJ2-1, with D perhaps matching TRBD1 or TRBD2 (5 bases each). Trimming removed 7 bases from V and 5 bases from J, with 16 bases in between. CDR1 is SGHRS and CDR2 is YFSETQ in the germline V gene. The CDR3 has 14 residues. CDR3 amino acids: CASVLGGANNEQFF. CDR3 sequence (DNA): TGCGCCAGCGTTCTTGGGGGAGCCAACAATGAGCAGTTCTTC.

This clonotype came up a few times. This chain uses TRBV29-1 with TRBJ2-1; 14 bases align to TRBD2. The ends lost 7 bases at V and 3 bases at J; junction bases unmatched: 23. The CDR3 consists of 21 residues. Germline CDR1 is SQVTM and CDR2 is ANQGSEA. DNA for the CDR3: TGCAGCGCTCGACAGGGGGCGAAGACTAGCGGGAGGGCCGGAATCTACAATGAGCAGTTCTTC. Protein: CSARQGAKTSGRAGIYNEQFF.